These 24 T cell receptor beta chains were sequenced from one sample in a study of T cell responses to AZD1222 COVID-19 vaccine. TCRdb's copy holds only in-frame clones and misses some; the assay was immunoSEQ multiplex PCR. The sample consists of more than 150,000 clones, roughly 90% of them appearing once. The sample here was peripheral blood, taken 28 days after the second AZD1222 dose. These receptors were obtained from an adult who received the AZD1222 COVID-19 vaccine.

For the CDR3, the DNA is TGTGCCAGCAGCACAGGGGGTGCTAATGAAAAACTGTTTTTT. Translating gives CASSTGGANEKLFF. This chain links TRBV5-6 with TRBJ1-4; 8 nucleotides line up with TRBD1. Losses at the gene ends were 4 bases for V and 3 bases for J; bases not matched to a gene: 2. Germline V gene data show CDR1 as SGHDT and CDR2 as YYEEEE. The CDR3 has 14 amino acids. The full variable domain, completed using reference TRBV5-6 and TRBJ1-4, is DAGVTQSPTHLIKTRGQQVTLRCSPKSGHDTVSWYQQALGQGPQFIFQYYEEEERQRGNFPDRFSGHQFPNYSSELNVNALLLGDSALYLCASSTGGANEKLFFGSGTQLSVL.

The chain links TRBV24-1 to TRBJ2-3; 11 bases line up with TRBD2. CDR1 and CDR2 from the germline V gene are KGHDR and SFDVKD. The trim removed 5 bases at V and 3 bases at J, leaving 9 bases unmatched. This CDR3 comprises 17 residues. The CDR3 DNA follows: TGTGCCACCAGTGTGGTAGCGGGAGGGCCTTGGACAGATACGCAGTATTTT. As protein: CATSVVAGGPWTDTQYF.

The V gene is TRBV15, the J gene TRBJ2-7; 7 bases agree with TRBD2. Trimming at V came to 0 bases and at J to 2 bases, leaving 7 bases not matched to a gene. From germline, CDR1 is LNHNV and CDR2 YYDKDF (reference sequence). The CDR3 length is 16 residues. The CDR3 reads CATSRDRAGRAYEQYF. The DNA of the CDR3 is TGTGCCACCAGCAGAGACCGAGCGGGACGAGCCTACGAGCAGTACTTC.

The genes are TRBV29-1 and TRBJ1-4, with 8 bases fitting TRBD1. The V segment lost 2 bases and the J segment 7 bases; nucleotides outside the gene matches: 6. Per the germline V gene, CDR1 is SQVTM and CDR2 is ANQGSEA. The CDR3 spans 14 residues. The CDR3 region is CSVEKQGAGEKLFF. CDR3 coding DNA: TGCAGCGTTGAAAAGCAGGGGGCAGGTGAAAAACTGTTTTTT.

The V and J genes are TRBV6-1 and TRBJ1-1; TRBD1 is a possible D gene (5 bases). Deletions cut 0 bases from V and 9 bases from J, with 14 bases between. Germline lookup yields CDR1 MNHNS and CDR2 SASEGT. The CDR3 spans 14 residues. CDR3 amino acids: CASSEATGAPKAFF. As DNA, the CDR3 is TGTGCCAGCAGTGAAGCTACAGGCGCCCCGAAAGCTTTCTTT.

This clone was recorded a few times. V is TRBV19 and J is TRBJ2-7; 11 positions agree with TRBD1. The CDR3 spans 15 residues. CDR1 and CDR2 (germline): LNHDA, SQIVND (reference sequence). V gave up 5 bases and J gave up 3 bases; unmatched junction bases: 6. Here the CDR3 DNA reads TGTGCCAGTAGTTCACCGGGACAGGGGGTCTACGAGCAGTACTTC. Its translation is CASSSPGQGVYEQYF.

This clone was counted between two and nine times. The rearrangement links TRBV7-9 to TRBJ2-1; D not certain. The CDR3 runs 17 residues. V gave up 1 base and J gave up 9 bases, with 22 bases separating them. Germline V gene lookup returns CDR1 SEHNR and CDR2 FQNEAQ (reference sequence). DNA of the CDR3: TGTGCCAGCAGCTTAGAGGGTCGCACAACTCTAGGCGGTGAGCAGTTCTTC. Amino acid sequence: CASSLEGRTTLGGEQFF.

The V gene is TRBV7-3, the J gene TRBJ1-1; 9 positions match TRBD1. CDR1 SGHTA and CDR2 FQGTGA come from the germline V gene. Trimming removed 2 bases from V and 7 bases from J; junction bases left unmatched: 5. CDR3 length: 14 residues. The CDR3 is CASSLGTGFHEAFF. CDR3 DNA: TGTGCCAGCAGCTTAGGGACAGGGTTTCATGAAGCTTTCTTT.

As DNA, the CDR3 is TGCGCCAGCAGCTTGTTGACAGCGGGGGCCGGAAACACCATATATTTT. Its protein is CASSLLTAGAGNTIYF. The V and J genes are TRBV5-1 and TRBJ1-3; D may be TRBD1 (6 bases). This CDR3 spans 16 amino acids. The germline CDR1 and CDR2 sequences are SGHRS and YFSETQ. V gave up 1 base and J gave up 4 bases, with 15 bases separating them.

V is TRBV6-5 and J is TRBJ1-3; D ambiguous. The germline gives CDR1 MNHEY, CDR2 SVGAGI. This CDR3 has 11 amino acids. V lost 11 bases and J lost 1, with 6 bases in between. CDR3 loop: CARGSGNTIYF. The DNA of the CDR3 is TGTGCCCGAGGGTCTGGAAACACCATATATTTT.

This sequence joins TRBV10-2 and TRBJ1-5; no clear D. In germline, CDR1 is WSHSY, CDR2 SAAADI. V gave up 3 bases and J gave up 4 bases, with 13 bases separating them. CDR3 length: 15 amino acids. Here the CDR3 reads CASSDPKQQNQPQHF. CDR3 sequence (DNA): TGCGCCAGCAGTGACCCCAAACAGCAAAATCAGCCCCAGCATTTT.

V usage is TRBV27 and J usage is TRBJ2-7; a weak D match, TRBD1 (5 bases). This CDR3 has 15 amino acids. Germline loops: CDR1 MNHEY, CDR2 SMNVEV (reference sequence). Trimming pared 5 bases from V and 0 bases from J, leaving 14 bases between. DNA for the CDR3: TGTGCCAGCAGTCTTACCGCGACAGTCTCCTACGAGCAGTACTTC. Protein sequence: CASSLTATVSYEQYF.

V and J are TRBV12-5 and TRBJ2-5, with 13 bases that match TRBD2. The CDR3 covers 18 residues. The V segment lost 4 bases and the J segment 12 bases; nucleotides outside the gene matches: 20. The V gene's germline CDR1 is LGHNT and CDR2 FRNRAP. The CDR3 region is CASGSHLGLAGEGVAKYF. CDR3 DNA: TGTGCTAGTGGTTCGCACCTCGGACTAGCGGGAGAGGGGGTCGCGAAGTACTTC.

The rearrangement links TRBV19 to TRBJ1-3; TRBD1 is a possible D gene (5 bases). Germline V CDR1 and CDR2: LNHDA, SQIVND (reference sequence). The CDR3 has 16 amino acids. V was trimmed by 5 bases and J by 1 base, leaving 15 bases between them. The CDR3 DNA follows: TGTGCCAGTAGTTTACTCAGGGTTACTTCTGGAAACACCATATATTTT. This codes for CASSLLRVTSGNTIYF.

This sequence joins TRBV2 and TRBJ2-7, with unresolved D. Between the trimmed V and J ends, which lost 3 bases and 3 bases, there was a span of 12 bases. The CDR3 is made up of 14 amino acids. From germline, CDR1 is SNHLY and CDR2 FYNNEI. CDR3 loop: CASSDGLGNYEQYF. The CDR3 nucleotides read TGTGCCAGCAGTGACGGGCTAGGAAACTACGAGCAGTACTTC.

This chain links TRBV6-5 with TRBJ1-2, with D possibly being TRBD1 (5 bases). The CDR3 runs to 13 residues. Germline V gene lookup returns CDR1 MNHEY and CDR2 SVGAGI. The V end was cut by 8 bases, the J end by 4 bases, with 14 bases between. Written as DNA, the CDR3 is TGTGCCAGCTCCCTGGACGGGGGCTATGGCTACACCTTC. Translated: CASSLDGGYGYTF.

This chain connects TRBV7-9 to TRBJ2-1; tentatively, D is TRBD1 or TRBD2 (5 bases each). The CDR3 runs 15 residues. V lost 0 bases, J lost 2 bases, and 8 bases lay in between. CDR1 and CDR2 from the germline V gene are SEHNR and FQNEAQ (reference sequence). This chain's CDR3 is CASSLALGAYNEQFF. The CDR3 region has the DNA TGTGCCAGCAGCTTAGCTTTGGGGGCCTACAATGAGCAGTTCTTC. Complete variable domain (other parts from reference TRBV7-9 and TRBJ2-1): DTGVSQNPRHKITKRGQNVTFRCDPISEHNRLYWYRQTLGQGPEFLTYFQNEAQLEKSRLLSDRFSAERPKGSFSTLEIQRTEQGDSAMYLCASSLALGAYNEQFFGPGTRLTVL.

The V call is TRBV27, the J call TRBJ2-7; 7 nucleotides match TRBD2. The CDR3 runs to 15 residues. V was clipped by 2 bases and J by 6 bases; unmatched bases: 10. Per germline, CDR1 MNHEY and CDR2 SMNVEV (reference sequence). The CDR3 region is CASSLSGTPGPEQYF. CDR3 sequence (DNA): TGTGCCAGCAGTTTAAGCGGGACCCCGGGCCCCGAGCAGTACTTC.

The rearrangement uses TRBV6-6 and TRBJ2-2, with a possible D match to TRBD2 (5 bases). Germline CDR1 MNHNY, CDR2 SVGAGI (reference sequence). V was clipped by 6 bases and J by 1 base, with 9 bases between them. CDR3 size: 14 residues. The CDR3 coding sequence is TGTGCCAGCAGAGAGGAGGTGAACACCGGGGAGCTGTTTTTT. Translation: CASREEVNTGELFF.

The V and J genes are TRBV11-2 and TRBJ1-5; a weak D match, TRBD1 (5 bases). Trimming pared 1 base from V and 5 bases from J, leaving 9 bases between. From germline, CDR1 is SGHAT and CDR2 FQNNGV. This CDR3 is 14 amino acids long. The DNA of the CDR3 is TGTGCCAGCAGCTTAGTTTCAGGGTATCAGCCCCAGCATTTT. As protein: CASSLVSGYQPQHF.

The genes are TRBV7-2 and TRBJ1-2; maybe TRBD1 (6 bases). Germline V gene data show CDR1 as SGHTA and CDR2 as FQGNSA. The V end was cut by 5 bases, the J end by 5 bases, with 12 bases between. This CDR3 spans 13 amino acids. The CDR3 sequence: CASSPLGQYGYTF. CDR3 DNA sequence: TGTGCCAGCAGCCCCCTCGGACAGTATGGCTACACCTTC. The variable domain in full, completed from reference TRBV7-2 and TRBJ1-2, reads GAGVSQSPSNKVTEKGKDVELRCDPISGHTALYWYRQSLGQGLEFLIYFQGNSAPDKSGLPSDRFSAERTGGSVSTLTIQRTQQEDSAVYLCASSPLGQYGYTFGSGTRLTVV.

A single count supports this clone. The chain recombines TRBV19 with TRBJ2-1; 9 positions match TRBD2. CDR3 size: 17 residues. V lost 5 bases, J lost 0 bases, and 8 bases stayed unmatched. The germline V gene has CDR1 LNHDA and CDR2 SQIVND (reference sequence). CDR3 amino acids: CASSLGLARSSYNEQFF. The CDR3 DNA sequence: TGTGCCAGTAGTCTCGGACTAGCGCGAAGCTCCTACAATGAGCAGTTCTTC. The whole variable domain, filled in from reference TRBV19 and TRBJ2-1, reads DGGITQSPKYLFRKEGQNVTLSCEQNLNHDAMYWYRQDPGQGLRLIYYSQIVNDFQKGDIAEGYSVSREKKESFPLTVTSAQKNPTAFYLCASSLGLARSSYNEQFFGPGTRLTVL.

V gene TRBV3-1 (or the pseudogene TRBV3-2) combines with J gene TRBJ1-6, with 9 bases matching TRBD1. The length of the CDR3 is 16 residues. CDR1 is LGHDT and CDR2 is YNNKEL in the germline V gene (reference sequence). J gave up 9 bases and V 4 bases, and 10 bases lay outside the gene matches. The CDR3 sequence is CASSPRDRALISPLHF. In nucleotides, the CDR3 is TGTGCCAGCAGCCCCAGGGACAGGGCTTTGATTTCACCCCTCCACTTT.

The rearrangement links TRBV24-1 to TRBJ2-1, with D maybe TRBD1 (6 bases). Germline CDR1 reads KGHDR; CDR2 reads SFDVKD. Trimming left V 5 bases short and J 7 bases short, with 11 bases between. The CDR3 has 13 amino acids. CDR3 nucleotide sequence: TGTGCCACCAGTGTACAGGGATTTAATGAGCAGTTCTTC. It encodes CATSVQGFNEQFF.